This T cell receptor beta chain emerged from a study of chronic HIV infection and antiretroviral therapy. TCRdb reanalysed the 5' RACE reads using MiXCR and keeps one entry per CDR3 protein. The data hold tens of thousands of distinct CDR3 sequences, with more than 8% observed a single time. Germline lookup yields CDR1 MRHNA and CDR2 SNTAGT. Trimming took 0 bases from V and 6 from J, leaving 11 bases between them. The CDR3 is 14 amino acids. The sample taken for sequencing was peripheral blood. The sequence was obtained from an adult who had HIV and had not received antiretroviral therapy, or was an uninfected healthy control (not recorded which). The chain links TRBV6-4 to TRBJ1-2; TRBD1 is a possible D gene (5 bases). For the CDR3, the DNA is TGTGCCAGCAGTGACTCGTCGGGGCATGATGGCTACACCTTC. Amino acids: CASSDSSGHDGYTF.